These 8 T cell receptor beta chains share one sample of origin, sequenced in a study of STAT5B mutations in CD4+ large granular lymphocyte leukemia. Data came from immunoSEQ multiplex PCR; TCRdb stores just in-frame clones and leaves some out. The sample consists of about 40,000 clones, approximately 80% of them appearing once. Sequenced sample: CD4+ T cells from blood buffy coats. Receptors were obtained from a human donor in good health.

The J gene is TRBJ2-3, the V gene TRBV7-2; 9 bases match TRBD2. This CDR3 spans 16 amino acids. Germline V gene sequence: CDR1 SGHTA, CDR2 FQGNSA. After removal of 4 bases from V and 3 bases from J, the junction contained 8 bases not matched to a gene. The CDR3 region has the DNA TGTGCCAGCAGCTCTACCTTGGGACTAGCAACAGATACGCAGTATTTT. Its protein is CASSSTLGLATDTQYF.

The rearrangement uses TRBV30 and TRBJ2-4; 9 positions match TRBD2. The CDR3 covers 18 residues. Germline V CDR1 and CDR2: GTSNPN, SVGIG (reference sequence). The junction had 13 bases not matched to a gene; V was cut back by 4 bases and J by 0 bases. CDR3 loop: CAWNRRASGTLAKNIQYF. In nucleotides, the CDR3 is TGTGCCTGGAATAGGAGGGCTAGCGGGACTCTAGCCAAAAACATTCAGTACTTC.

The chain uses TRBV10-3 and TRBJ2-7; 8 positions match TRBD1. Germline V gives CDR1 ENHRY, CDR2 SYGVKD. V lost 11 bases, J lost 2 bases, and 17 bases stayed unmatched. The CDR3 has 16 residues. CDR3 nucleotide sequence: TGTGCCTCCCGATGGGACGACAGGGGCAATACCTACGAGCAGTACTTC. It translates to CASRWDDRGNTYEQYF.

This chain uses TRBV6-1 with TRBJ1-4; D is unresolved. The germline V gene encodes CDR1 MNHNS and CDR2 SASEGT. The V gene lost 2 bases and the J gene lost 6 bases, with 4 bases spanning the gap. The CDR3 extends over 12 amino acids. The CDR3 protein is CASSEMYEKLFF. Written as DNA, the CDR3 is TGTGCCAGCAGTGAAATGTATGAAAAACTGTTTTTT.

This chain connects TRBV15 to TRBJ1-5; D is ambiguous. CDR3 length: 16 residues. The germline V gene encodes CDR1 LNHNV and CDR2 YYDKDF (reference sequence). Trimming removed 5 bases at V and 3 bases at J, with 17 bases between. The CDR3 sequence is CATSGMKGSNNQPQHF. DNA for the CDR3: TGTGCCACCAGCGGGATGAAAGGGAGCAACAATCAGCCCCAGCATTTT.

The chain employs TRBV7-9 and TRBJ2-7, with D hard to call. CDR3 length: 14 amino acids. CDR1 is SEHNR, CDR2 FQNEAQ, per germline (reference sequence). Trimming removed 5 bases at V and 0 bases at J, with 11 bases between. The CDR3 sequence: CASSPLRSSYEQYF. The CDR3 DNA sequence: TGTGCCAGCAGCCCGTTACGGAGCTCCTACGAGCAGTACTTC. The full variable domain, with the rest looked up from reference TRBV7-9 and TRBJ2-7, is DTGVSQNPRHKITKRGQNVTFRCDPISEHNRLYWYRQTLGQGPEFLTYFQNEAQLEKSRLLSDRFSAERPKGSFSTLEIQRTEQGDSAMYLCASSPLRSSYEQYFGPGTRLTVT.

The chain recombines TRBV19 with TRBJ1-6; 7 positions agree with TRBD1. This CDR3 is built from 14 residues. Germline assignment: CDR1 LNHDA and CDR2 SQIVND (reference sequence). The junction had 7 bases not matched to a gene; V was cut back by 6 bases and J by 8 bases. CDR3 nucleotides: TGTGCCAGTAGCAACCGGGACAGTTATTCACCCCTCCACTTT. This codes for CASSNRDSYSPLHF.

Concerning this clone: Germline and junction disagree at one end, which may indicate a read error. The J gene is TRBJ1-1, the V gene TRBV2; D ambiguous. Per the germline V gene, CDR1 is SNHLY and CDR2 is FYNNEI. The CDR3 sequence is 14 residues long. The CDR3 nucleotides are TGTGCCAGGAGTGCTGCCTTTGGCGGGGCTGAAGCTTTCTTT. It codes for CARSAAFGGAEAFF.